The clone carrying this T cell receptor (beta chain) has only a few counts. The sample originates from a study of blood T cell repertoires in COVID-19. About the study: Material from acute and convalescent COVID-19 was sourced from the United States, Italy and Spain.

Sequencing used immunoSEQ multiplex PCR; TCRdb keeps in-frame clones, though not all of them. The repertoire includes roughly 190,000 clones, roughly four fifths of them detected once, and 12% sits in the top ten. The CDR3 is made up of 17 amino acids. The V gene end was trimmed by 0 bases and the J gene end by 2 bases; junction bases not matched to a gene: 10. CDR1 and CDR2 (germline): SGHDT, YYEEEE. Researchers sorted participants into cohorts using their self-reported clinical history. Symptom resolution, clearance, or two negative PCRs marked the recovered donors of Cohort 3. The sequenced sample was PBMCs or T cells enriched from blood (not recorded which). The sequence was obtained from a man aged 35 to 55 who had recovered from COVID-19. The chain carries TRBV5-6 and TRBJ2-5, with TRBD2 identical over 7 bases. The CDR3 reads CASSLVGGDSGQETQYF. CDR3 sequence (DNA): TGTGCCAGCAGCTTGGTGGGGGGGGATAGTGGGCAAGAGACCCAGTACTTC.